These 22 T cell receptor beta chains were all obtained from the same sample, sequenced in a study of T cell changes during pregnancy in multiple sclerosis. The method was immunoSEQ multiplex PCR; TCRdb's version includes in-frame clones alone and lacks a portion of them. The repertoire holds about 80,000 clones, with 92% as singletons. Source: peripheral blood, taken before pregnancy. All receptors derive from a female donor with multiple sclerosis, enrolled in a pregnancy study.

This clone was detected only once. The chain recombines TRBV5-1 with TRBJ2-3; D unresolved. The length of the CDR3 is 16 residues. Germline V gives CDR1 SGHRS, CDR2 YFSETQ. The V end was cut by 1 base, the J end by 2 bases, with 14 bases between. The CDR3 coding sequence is TGCGCCAGCAGCTTGAGTGTTACAGATTTCACAGATACGCAGTATTTT. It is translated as CASSLSVTDFTDTQYF.

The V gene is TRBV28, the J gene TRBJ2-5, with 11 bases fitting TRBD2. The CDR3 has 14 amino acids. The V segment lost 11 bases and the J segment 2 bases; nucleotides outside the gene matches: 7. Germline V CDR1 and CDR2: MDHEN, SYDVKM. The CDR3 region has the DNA TGTGCCGCAGGACTAGCGGGCTTACAAGAGACCCAGTACTTC. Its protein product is CAAGLAGLQETQYF.

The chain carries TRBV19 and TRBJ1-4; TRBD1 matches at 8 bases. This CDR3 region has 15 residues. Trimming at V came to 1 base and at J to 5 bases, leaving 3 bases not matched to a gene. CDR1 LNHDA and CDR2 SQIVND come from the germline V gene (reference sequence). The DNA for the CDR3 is TGTGCCAGTAGTATAGCTCGGACAGGGAATGAAAAACTGTTTTTT. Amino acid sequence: CASSIARTGNEKLFF.

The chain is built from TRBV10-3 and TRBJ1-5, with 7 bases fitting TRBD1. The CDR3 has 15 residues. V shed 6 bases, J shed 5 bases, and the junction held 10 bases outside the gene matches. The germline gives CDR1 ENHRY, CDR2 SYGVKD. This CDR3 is CAIRAGPQGDQPQHF. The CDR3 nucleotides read TGTGCCATCAGGGCCGGGCCCCAGGGGGATCAGCCCCAGCATTTT.

CDR3 DNA: TGTGCCAGCAGCTTCGGACAGTCGAACACTGAAGCTTTCTTT. As protein: CASSFGQSNTEAFF. The genes are TRBV11-2 and TRBJ1-1, with D possibly TRBD1 on 6 matching bases. Trimming left V 3 bases short and J 1 base short, with 9 bases between. The length of the CDR3 is 14 residues. The germline V gene encodes CDR1 SGHAT and CDR2 FQNNGV.

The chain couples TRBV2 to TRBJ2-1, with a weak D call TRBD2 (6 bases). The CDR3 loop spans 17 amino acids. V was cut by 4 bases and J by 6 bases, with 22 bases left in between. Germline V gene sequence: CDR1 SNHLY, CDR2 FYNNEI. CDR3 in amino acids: CASSGFGGTSFGNEQFF. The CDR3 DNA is TGTGCCAGCAGTGGCTTCGGCGGGACTTCCTTCGGCAATGAGCAGTTCTTC. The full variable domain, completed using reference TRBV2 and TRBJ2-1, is EPEVTQTPSHQVTQMGQEVILRCVPISNHLYFYWYRQILGQKVEFLVSFYNNEISEKSEIFDDQFSVERPDGSNFTLKIRSTKLEDSAMYFCASSGFGGTSFGNEQFFGPGTRLTVL.

CDR3 sequence: CAWSVRRRDAETQYF. CDR3 sequence (DNA): TGTGCCTGGAGTGTACGTCGGCGGGATGCCGAGACCCAGTACTTC. V usage is TRBV30 and J usage is TRBJ2-5; TRBD2 is a possible D gene (6 bases). Trimming took off 0 bases at V and 5 bases at J, with 16 bases between the two ends. Germline CDR1 and CDR2: GTSNPN and SVGIG (reference sequence). This CDR3 has 15 amino acids.

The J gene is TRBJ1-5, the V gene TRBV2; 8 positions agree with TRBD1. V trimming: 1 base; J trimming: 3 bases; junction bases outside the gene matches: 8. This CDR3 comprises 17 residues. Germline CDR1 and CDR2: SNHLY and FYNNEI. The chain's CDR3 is CASSEGLGTGINQPQHF. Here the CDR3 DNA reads TGTGCCAGCAGTGAAGGGTTGGGGACAGGAATCAATCAGCCCCAGCATTTT.

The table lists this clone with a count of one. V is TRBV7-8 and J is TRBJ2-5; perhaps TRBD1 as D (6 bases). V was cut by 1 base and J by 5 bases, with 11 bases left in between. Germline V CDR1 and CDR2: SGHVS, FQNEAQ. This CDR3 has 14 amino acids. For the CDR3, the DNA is TGTGCCAGCAGCTTAGGGTCTGGGGGCGAGACCCAGTACTTC. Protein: CASSLGSGGETQYF.

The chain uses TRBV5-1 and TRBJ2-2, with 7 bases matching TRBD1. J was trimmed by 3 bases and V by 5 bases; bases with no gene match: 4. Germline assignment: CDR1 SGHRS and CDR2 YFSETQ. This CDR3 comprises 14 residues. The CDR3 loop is CASSRQGDTGELFF. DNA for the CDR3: TGCGCCAGCAGTCGACAGGGAGACACCGGGGAGCTGTTTTTT.

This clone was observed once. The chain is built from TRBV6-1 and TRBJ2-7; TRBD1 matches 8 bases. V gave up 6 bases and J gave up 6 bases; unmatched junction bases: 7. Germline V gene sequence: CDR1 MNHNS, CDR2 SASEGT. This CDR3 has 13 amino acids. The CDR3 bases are TGTGCCAGCAGCCAGACAGGGGATGGCGAGCAGTACTTC. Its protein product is CASSQTGDGEQYF.

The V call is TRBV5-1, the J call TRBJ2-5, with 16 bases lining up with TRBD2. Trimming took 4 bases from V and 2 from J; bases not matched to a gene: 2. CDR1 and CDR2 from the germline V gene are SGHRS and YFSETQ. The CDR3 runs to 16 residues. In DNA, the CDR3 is TGCGCCAGCAGCGAGGGACTAGCGGGGGGGCAAGAGACCCAGTACTTC. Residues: CASSEGLAGGQETQYF.

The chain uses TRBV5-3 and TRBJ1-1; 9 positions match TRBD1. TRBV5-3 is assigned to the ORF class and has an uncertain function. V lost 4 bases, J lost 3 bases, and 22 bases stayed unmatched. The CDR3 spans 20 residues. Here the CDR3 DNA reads TGTGCCAGAAGCCTGGACACGACGGGACAGGGAATTTCCCAGGACACTGAAGCTTTCTTT. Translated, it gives CARSLDTTGQGISQDTEAFF.

The CDR3 sequence is CSVTEVGGLSVNTEAFF. CDR3 bases: TGCAGCGTCACGGAGGTCGGGGGATTGTCGGTGAACACTGAAGCTTTCTTT. The V and J genes are TRBV29-1 and TRBJ1-1; D possibly corresponds to TRBD1 (5 bases). From germline, CDR1 is SQVTM and CDR2 ANQGSEA. The CDR3 is 17 amino acids. Trimming pared 6 bases from V and 0 bases from J, leaving 23 bases between.

For the CDR3, the DNA is TGTGCCACCGCAAAGCCGGGTGAGCAGTTCTTC. Translation: CATAKPGEQFF. The chain combines TRBV15 with TRBJ2-1; D not resolved. This CDR3 has 11 residues. V dropped 8 bases and J dropped 9 bases, with 11 bases sitting between them. CDR1 and CDR2 from the germline V gene are LNHNV and YYDKDF (reference sequence).

The chain's CDR3 is CASGEKLHSYEQYF. The CDR3 nucleotides are TGTGCCAGCGGGGAGAAGTTACACTCCTACGAGCAGTACTTC. The chain is built from TRBV13 and TRBJ2-7; TRBD2 might be the D (5 bases). The V and J ends lost 8 bases and 0 bases respectively, with 14 bases between them. The CDR3 extends over 14 amino acids. Germline V gene lookup returns CDR1 PRHDT and CDR2 FYEKMQ (reference sequence).

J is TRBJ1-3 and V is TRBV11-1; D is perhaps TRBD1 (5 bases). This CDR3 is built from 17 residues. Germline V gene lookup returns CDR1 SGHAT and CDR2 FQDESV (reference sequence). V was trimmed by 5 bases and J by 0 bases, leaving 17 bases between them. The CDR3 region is CASSEQVALPSGNTIYF. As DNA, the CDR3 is TGTGCCAGCAGCGAACAGGTTGCACTACCCTCTGGAAACACCATATATTTT.

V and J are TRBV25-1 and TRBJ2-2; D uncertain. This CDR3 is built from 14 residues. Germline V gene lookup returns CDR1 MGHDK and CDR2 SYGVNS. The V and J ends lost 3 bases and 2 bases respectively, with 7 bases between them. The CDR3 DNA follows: TGTGCCAGCAGTGAGAGGTATAACACCGGGGAGCTGTTTTTT. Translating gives CASSERYNTGELFF.

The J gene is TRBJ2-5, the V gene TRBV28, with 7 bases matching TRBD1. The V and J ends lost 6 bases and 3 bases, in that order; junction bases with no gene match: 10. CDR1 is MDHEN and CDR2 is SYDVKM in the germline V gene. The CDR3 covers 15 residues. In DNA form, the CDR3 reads TGTGCCAGCAGGCGACAGGGCTCAGTCAAAGAGACCCAGTACTTC. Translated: CASRRQGSVKETQYF.

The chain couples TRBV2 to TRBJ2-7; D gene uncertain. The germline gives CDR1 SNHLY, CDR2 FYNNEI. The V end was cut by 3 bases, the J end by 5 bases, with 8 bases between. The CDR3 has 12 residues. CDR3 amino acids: CASSERLDEQYF. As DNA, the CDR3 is TGTGCCAGCAGTGAGAGACTGGACGAGCAGTACTTC.

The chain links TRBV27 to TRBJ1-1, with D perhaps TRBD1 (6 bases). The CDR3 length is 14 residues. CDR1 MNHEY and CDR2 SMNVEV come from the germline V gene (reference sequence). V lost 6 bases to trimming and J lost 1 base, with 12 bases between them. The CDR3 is CASRTGHPNTEAFF. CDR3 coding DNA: TGTGCCAGCAGAACGGGACACCCGAACACTGAAGCTTTCTTT.

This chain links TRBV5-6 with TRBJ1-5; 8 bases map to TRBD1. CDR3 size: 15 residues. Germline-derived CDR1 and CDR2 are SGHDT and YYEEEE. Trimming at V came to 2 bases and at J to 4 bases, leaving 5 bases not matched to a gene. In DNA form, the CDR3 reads TGTGCCAGCAGCTTTGGGACAGGCCCTAATCAGCCCCAGCATTTT. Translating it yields CASSFGTGPNQPQHF.